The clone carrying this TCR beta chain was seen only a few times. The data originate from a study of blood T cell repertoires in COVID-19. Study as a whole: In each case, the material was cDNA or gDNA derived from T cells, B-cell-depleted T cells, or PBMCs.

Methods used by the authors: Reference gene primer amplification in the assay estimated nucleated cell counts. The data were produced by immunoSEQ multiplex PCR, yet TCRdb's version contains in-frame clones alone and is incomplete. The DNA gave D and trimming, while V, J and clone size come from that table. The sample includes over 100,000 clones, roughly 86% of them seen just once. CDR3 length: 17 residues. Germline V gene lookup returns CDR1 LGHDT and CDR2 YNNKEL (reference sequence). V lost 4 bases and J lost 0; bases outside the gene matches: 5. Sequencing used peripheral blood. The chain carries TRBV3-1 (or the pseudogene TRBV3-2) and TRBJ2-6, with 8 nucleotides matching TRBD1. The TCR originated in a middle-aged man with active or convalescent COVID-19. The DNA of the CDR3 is TGTGCCAGCAGCCTTCCGGGACAGGTCTCTGGGGCCAACGTCCTGACTTTC. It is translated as CASSLPGQVSGANVLTF.